The source of this T cell receptor (beta chain) is a study of T-cell memory formation after mild COVID-19. TCRdb analysed the 5' RACE reads with MiXCR anew, one entry per CDR3 protein. The sample comprises 280,000 or so distinct CDR3 sequences, under 8.5% of which are singletons, and 20% to 25% rests with the top ten. The germline V and J ends were trimmed by 5 bases and 0 bases, with 17 bases remaining between them. The CDR3 contains 17 residues. CDR1 is SEHNR, CDR2 FQNEAQ, per germline (reference sequence). The material sequenced was PBMCs or a T cell subset sorted from them (not recorded which). The chain has TRBV7-9 and TRBJ1-5; D may be TRBD1 (5 bases). The TCR sequence derives from a man younger than 35 who had mild COVID-19 (a few samples of this study predate the infection). Cell type and time point are not known. Here the CDR3 reads CASSQRRQIHSNQPQHF. The CDR3 DNA follows: TGTGCCAGCAGCCAGCGGCGACAGATTCATAGCAATCAGCCCCAGCATTTT.